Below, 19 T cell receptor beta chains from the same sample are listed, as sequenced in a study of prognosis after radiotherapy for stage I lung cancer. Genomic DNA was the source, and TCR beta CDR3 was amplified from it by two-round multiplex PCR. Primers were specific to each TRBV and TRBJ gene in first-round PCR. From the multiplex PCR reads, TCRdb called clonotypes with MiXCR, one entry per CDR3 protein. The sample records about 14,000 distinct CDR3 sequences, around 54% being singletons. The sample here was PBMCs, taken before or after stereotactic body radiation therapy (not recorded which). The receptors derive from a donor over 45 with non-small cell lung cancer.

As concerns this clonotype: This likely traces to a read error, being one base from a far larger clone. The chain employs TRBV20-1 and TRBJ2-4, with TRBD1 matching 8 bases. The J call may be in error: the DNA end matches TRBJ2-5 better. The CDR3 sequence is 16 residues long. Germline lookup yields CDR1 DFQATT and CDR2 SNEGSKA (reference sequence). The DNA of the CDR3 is TGCAGTGCTAGAGTCCCCCCGGGACAGGTAAAAGAGACCCAGTACTTC. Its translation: CSARVPPGQVKETQYF.

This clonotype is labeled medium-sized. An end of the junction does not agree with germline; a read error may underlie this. The CDR3 DNA reads as TGTGCCAGCAGCCGTAACGCAGGGTCCTCCCACGAGCAGTACTTC. Its translation is CASSRNAGSSHEQYF. The chain has TRBV11-3 and TRBJ2-7; a weak D match, TRBD1 (5 bases). This CDR3 contains 15 residues. The germline gives CDR1 SGHNT, CDR2 YENEEA.

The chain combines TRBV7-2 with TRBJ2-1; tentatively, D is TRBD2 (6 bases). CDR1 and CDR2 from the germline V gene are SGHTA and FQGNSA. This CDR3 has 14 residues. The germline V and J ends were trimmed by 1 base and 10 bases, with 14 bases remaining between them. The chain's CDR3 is CASSLGGDSVEQFF. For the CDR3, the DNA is TGTGCCAGCAGCTTAGGCGGGGACTCGGTAGAGCAGTTCTTC.

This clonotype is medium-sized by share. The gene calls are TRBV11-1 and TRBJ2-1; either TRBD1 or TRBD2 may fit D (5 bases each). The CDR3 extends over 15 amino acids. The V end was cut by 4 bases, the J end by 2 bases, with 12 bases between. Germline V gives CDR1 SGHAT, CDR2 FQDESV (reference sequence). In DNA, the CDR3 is TGTGCCAGCAGCTCCTCCGGGACGGCCTACAATGAGCAGTTCTTC. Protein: CASSSSGTAYNEQFF.

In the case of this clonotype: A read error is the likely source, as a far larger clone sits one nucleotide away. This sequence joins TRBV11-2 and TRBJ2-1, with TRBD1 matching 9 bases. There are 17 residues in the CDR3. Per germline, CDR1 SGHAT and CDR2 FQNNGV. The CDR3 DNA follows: TGCGCCAGCAGCCTATTCACAGGGGGCGCGGAGAACAATGAGCAGTTCTTC. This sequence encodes CASSLFTGGAENNEQFF.

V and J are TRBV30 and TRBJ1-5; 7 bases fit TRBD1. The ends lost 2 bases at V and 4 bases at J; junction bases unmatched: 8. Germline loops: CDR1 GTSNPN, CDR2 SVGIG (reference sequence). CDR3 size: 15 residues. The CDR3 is CAWSPIDRVNQPQHF. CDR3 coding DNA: TGTGCCTGGAGTCCGATCGACAGGGTAAATCAGCCCCAGCATTTT.

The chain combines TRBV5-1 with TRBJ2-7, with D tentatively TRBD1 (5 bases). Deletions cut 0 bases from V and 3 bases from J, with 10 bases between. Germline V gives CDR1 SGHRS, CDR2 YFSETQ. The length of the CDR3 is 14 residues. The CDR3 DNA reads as TGCGCCAGCAGCTTGGGGGCAGGGCTCTACGAGCAGTACTTC. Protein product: CASSLGAGLYEQYF.

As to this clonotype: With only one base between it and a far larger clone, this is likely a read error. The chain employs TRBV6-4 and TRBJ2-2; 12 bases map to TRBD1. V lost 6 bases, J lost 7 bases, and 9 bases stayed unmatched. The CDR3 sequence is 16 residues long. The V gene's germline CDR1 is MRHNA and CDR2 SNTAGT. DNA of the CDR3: TGTGCCAGCAGAACCGGGACAGGGGGCAATGGCGGGGAGCTGTTTTTT. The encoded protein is CASRTGTGGNGGELFF.

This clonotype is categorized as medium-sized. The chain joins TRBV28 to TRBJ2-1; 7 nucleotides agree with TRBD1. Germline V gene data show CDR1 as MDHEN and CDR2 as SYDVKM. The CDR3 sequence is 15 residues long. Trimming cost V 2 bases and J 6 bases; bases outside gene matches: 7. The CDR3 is CASSLRDRVINEQFF. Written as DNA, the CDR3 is TGTGCCAGCAGTTTAAGAGACAGGGTCATCAATGAGCAGTTCTTC.

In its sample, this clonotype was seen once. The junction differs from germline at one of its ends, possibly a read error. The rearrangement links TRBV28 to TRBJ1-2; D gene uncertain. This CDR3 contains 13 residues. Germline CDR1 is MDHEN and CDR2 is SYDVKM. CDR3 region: CSSMSTSNYGYTF. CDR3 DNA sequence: TGTTCCAGCATGTCAACCTCGAACTATGGCTACACCTTC.

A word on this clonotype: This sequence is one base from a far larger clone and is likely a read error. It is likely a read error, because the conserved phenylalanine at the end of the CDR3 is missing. The CDR3 reads CASSPRELGWGTQYL. The DNA for the CDR3 is TGTGCCAGCAGCCCCCGGGAACTAGGGTGGGGGACCCAGTACTTA. This chain joins TRBV6-9 and TRBJ2-5, with a weak D call TRBD2 (5 bases). Deletions cut 6 bases from V and 7 bases from J, with 21 bases between. CDR1 is MNHGY, CDR2 SVAAGI, per germline. The CDR3 sequence is 15 residues long.

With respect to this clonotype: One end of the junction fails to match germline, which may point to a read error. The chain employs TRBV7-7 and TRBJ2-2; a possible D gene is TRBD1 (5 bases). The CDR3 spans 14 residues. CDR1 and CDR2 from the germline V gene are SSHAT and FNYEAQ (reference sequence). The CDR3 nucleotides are TGTGCTAGCAGCTCAGCACAGGTTCCCGGGGAGCTGTTTTTT. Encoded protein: CASSSAQVPGELFF.

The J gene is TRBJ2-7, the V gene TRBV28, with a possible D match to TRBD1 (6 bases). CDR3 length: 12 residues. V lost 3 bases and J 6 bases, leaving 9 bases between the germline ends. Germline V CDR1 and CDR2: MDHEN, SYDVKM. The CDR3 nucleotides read TGTGCCAGCAGTTTCGGCAGGGGCGAGCAGTACTTC. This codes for CASSFGRGEQYF.

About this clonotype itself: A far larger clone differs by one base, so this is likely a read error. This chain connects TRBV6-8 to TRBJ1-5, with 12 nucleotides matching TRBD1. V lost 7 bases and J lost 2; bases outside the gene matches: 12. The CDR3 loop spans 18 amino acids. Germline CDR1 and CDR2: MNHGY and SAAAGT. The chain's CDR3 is CASNSGTGGARGNQPQHF. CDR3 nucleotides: TGTGCCAGCAACTCCGGGACAGGGGGCGCAAGGGGCAATCAGCCCCAGCATTTT.

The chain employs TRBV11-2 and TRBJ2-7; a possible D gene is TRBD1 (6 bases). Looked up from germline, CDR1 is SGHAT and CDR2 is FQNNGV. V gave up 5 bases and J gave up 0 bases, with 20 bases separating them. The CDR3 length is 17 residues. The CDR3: CASSLNYRQAASYEQYF. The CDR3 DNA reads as TGTGCCAGCAGCCTGAATTATAGACAGGCCGCCTCCTACGAGCAGTACTTC.

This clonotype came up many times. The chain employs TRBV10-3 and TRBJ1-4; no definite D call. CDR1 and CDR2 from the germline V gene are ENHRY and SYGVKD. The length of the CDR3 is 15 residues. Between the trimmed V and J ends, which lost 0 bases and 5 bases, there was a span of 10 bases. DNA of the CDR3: TGTGCCATCAGTGAGTCTTTGGGAGTAAATGAAAAACTGTTTTTT. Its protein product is CAISESLGVNEKLFF.

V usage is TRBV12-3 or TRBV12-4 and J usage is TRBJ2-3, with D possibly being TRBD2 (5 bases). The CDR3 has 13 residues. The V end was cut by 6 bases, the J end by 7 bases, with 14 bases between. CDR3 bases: TGTGCCAGCAGATCACCGGGAACCTATACGCAGTATTTT. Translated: CASRSPGTYTQYF.

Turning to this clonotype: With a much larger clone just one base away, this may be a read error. CDR3 protein: CASSLTRVWGETQYF. CDR3 sequence (DNA): TGCGCCAGCAGCTTGACCAGGGTATGGGGAGAGACCCAGTACTTC. This rearrangement joins TRBV5-1 to TRBJ2-5; TRBD1 might be the D (5 bases). The CDR3 is made up of 15 amino acids. The V gene's germline CDR1 is SGHRS and CDR2 YFSETQ. Deletions cut 1 base from V and 4 bases from J, with 14 bases between.

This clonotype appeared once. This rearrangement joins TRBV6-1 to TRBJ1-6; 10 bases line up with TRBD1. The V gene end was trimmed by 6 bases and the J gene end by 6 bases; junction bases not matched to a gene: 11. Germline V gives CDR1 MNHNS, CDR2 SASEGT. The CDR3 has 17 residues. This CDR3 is CASSVSRQGARNSPLHF. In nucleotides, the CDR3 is TGTGCCAGCAGCGTGAGCAGACAGGGGGCACGTAATTCACCCCTCCACTTT.